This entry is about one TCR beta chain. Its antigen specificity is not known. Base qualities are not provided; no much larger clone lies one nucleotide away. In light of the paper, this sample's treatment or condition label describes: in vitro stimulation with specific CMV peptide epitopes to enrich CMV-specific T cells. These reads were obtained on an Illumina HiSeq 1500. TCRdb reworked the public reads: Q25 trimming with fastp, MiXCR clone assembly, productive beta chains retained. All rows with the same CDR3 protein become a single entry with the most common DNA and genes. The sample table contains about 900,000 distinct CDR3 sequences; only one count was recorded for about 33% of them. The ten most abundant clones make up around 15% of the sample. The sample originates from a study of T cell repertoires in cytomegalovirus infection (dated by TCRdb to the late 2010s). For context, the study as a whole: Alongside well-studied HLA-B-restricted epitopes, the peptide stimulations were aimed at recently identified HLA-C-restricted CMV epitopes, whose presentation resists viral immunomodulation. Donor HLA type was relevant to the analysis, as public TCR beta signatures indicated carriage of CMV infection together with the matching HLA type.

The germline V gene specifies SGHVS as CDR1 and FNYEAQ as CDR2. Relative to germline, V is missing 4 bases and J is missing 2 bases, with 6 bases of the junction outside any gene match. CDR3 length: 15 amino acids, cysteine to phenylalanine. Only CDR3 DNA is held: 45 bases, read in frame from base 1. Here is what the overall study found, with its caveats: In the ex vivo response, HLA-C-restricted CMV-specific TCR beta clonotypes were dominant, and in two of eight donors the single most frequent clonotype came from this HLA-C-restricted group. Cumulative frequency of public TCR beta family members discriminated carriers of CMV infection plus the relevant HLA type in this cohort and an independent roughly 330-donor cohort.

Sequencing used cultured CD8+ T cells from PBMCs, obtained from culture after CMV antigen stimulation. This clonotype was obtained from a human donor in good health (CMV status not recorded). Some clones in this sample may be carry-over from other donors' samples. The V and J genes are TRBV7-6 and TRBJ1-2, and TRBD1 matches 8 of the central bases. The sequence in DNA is TGTGCCAGCAGCTCGACAGGGGACGGAAACTATGGCTACACCTTC. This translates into CASSSTGDGNYGYTF.